A selection of T cell receptor beta chains follows, all from one sample in a study of post-analysis software for immune sequencing data. TCRdb analysed the PCR reads with MiXCR anew, one entry per CDR3 protein. The table includes 800,000 to 950,000 distinct CDR3 sequences, roughly 58% detected once. Material: blood. The receptors originated from a girl aged 10-17 years with multiple sclerosis. CDR3s include the opening cysteine and the closing phenylalanine or tryptophan. The D gene is left open where the match is weak. Not every row has a clone size; where given, it reads once, few, many or a size class.

v_call: TRBV6-5; j_call: TRBJ2-3; clone_size: NA; d_call: NA; cdr3_aa: CASSYSMGQSSTDTQYF; cdr3_nt: TGTGCCAGCAGTTACTCGATGGGGCAATCTAGCACAGATACGCAGTATTTT
v_call: TRBV5-1; j_call: TRBJ1-5; clone_size: NA; d_call: TRBD1; cdr3_aa: CASSIGTGGRQPQHF; cdr3_nt: TGCGCCAGCAGCATAGGGACAGGGGGAAGACAGCCCCAGCATTTT
v_call: TRBV10-3; j_call: TRBJ2-6; clone_size: NA; d_call: TRBD1; cdr3_aa: CAISDPMPGQASSGANVLTF; cdr3_nt: TGTGCCATCAGTGACCCAATGCCGGGACAGGCGAGCTCTGGGGCCAACGTCCTGACTTTC
v_call: TRBV27; j_call: TRBJ2-1; clone_size: few; d_call: NA; cdr3_aa: CASSLVGENEQFF; cdr3_nt: TGTGCCAGCAGTTTAGTCGGCGAGAATGAGCAGTTCTTC
v_call: TRBV7-3; j_call: TRBJ2-5; clone_size: NA; d_call: TRBD2; cdr3_aa: CASSPGLAGINEQYF; cdr3_nt: TGTGCCAGCAGCCCAGGACTAGCGGGAATCAATGAGCAGTACTTC
v_call: TRBV20-1; j_call: TRBJ2-1; clone_size: few; d_call: NA; cdr3_aa: CSARRQLSYNEQFF; cdr3_nt: TGCAGTGCTAGGAGGCAGCTTTCCTACAATGAGCAGTTCTTC
v_call: TRBV10-3; j_call: TRBJ2-6; clone_size: NA; d_call: TRBD1; cdr3_aa: CAISPPPGQGANVLTF; cdr3_nt: TGTGCCATCAGTCCCCCTCCGGGACAGGGAGCCAACGTCCTGACTTTC
v_call: TRBV20-1; j_call: TRBJ2-4; clone_size: few; d_call: TRBD2; cdr3_aa: CSARERERPWAKNIQYF; cdr3_nt: TGCAGTGCCCGGGAGCGGGAGCGGCCTTGGGCCAAAAACATTCAGTACTTC
v_call: TRBV11-2; j_call: TRBJ1-1; clone_size: NA; d_call: NA; cdr3_aa: CASSSFVAVVTGNTEAFF; cdr3_nt: TGTGCCAGCAGCTCTTTTGTTGCGGTCGTTACAGGGAACACTGAAGCTTTCTTT
v_call: TRBV7-3; j_call: TRBJ1-1; clone_size: NA; d_call: NA; cdr3_aa: CASSLYTMNTEAFF; cdr3_nt: TGTGCCAGCAGCCTGTACACCATGAACACTGAAGCTTTCTTT
v_call: TRBV25-1; j_call: TRBJ2-5; clone_size: NA; d_call: NA; cdr3_aa: CASSPGRLRGTQYF; cdr3_nt: TGTGCCAGCAGTCCGGGACGCCTCAGGGGGACCCAGTACTTC
v_call: TRBV29-1; j_call: TRBJ1-4; clone_size: NA; d_call: NA; cdr3_aa: CSVGWGTNEKLFF; cdr3_nt: TGCAGCGTTGGGTGGGGGACTAATGAAAAACTGTTTTTT
v_call: TRBV5-1; j_call: TRBJ2-3; clone_size: NA; d_call: NA; cdr3_aa: CASQSGSTDTLYF; cdr3_nt: TGCGCCAGCCAATCGGGGAGCACAGATACGCTGTATTTT
v_call: TRBV20-1; j_call: TRBJ2-3; clone_size: NA; d_call: TRBD2; cdr3_aa: CSARDRASGTDAQYF; cdr3_nt: TGCAGTGCTAGAGATCGGGCTAGCGGGACGGATGCGCAGTATTTT
v_call: TRBV12-3/TRBV12-4; j_call: TRBJ2-5; clone_size: few; d_call: NA; cdr3_aa: CASTTFGGKETQYF; cdr3_nt: TGTGCCAGCACAACCTTCGGAGGGAAGGAGACCCAGTACTTC
v_call: TRBV12-3/TRBV12-4; j_call: TRBJ1-1; clone_size: NA; d_call: NA; cdr3_aa: CASSSYQWTVNTEAFF; cdr3_nt: TGTGCCAGCAGTTCCTACCAATGGACAGTGAACACTGAAGCTTTCTTT
v_call: TRBV20-1; j_call: TRBJ2-7; clone_size: NA; d_call: NA; cdr3_aa: CSASRQSQSYEQYF; cdr3_nt: TGCAGTGCTTCCCGGCAGTCTCAGTCCTACGAGCAGTACTTC